These 19 T cell receptor beta chains share one sample of origin, sequenced in a study of cytomegalovirus exposure and HLA in healthy donors. Data came from immunoSEQ multiplex PCR; TCRdb stores just in-frame clones and leaves some out. Seen here are tens of thousands of clones, roughly 90% observed once, and the top ten hold 3.8%. Sequencing was done on a sample of PBMCs. These TCRs come from a woman younger than 35 in good health and CMV-seropositive.

The chain has TRBV27 and TRBJ2-7; possible D gene TRBD2, 5 bases. The CDR3 consists of 13 residues. Germline V gene sequence: CDR1 MNHEY, CDR2 SMNVEV (reference sequence). V lost 3 bases to trimming and J lost 1 base, with 7 bases between them. DNA for the CDR3: TGTGCCAGCAGTTTTCCGGGATCCTACGAGCAGTACTTC. Protein sequence: CASSFPGSYEQYF.

CDR3 residues: CAVTGGQRNTEAFF. CDR3 DNA sequence: TGTGCCGTGACTGGCGGGCAAAGGAACACTGAAGCTTTCTTT. This chain uses TRBV6-1 with TRBJ1-1; D uncertain. Between the trimmed V and J ends, which lost 11 bases and 1 base, there was a span of 17 bases. In germline, CDR1 is MNHNS, CDR2 SASEGT. The CDR3 sequence is 14 residues long.

J is TRBJ2-3 and V is TRBV5-6; 9 positions agree with TRBD2. From germline, CDR1 is SGHDT and CDR2 YYEEEE. This CDR3 region has 16 residues. V shed 3 bases, J shed 3 bases, and the junction held 8 bases outside the gene matches. CDR3: CASSYRLAEKTDTQYF. CDR3 DNA sequence: TGTGCCAGCAGCTACCGACTAGCGGAAAAGACAGATACGCAGTATTTT.

This chain connects TRBV11-2 to TRBJ1-1; TRBD1 is a possible D gene (5 bases). The CDR3 covers 14 residues. Trimming pared 0 bases from V and 0 bases from J, leaving 5 bases between. The germline CDR1 and CDR2 sequences are SGHAT and FQNNGV. The CDR3 coding sequence is TGTGCCAGCAGCTTAGACAGGGTGAACACTGAAGCTTTCTTT. This codes for CASSLDRVNTEAFF. Drawing the rest from reference TRBV11-2 and TRBJ1-1, the complete variable domain is EAGVAQSPRYKIIEKRQSVAFWCNPISGHATLYWYQQILGQGPKLLIQFQNNGVVDDSQLPKDRFSAERLKGVDSTLKIQPAKLEDSAVYLCASSLDRVNTEAFFGQGTRLTVV.

The chain joins TRBV28 to TRBJ2-2; TRBD1 matches at 8 bases. The CDR3 is 15 amino acids. CDR1 and CDR2 (germline): MDHEN, SYDVKM. V trimming: 7 bases; J trimming: 4 bases; junction bases outside the gene matches: 8. CDR3: CASTPGGRLTGELFF. The CDR3 bases are TGTGCCAGCACCCCAGGGGGCCGCCTCACCGGGGAGCTGTTTTTT.

V gene TRBV4-1 combines with J gene TRBJ2-1; 10 bases align to TRBD1. Germline V gene data show CDR1 as MGHRA and CDR2 as YSYEKL. This CDR3 comprises 16 residues. V trimming: 1 base; J trimming: 3 bases; junction bases outside the gene matches: 3. Here the CDR3 reads CASSQVRTGGYNEQFF. The DNA of the CDR3 is TGCGCCAGCAGCCAAGTGAGGACAGGGGGCTACAATGAGCAGTTCTTC.

This clone was recorded a few times. This chain uses TRBV2 with TRBJ2-1, with D possibly TRBD1 on 5 matching bases. The CDR3 has 16 amino acids. V shed 4 bases and J shed 5 bases, with 18 bases lying between them. CDR1 is SNHLY and CDR2 is FYNNEI in the germline V gene. The CDR3 region is CASSADAGWTNNEQFF. CDR3 in DNA: TGTGCCAGCAGTGCGGACGCTGGCTGGACAAACAATGAGCAGTTCTTC. The whole variable domain, filled in from reference TRBV2 and TRBJ2-1, reads EPEVTQTPSHQVTQMGQEVILRCVPISNHLYFYWYRQILGQKVEFLVSFYNNEISEKSEIFDDQFSVERPDGSNFTLKIRSTKLEDSAMYFCASSADAGWTNNEQFFGPGTRLTVL.

V and J are TRBV25-1 and TRBJ1-2, with D possibly matching TRBD1 (6 bases). Trimming cost V 3 bases and J 7 bases, with 9 bases left between them. The CDR3 covers 12 residues. CDR1 MGHDK and CDR2 SYGVNS come from the germline V gene. Written as DNA, the CDR3 is TGTGCCAGCAGTGATGCAGGGGCTGGCTACACCTTC. It codes for CASSDAGAGYTF.

The V call is TRBV11-2, the J call TRBJ2-5; D remains ambiguous. V lost 2 bases to trimming and J lost 5 bases, with 6 bases between them. There are 12 residues in the CDR3. Germline CDR1 reads SGHAT; CDR2 reads FQNNGV. The CDR3 is CASSLFGETQYF. In DNA form, the CDR3 reads TGTGCCAGCAGCTTATTCGGGGAGACCCAGTACTTC.

The rearrangement links TRBV7-3 to TRBJ2-1; D call uncertain. The CDR3 totals 13 residues. The germline CDR1 and CDR2 sequences are SGHTA and FQGTGA. The germline V and J ends were trimmed by 8 bases and 4 bases, with 12 bases remaining between them. The CDR3 DNA sequence: TGTGCCAGCCGGGTCGCGGATTACAATGAGCAGTTCTTC. It specifies CASRVADYNEQFF.

This chain links TRBV5-1 with TRBJ2-2; D not certain. Germline loops: CDR1 SGHRS, CDR2 YFSETQ. CDR3 length: 16 residues. Trimming took off 1 base at V and 1 base at J, with 11 bases between the two ends. Written as DNA, the CDR3 is TGCGCCAGCAGCTTGTTCGAGGCAGAGAACACCGGGGAGCTGTTTTTT. It yields the protein CASSLFEAENTGELFF.

This sequence joins TRBV28 and TRBJ1-4; TRBD1 aligns across 8 bases. The germline CDR1 and CDR2 sequences are MDHEN and SYDVKM. The CDR3 loop spans 15 amino acids. The J segment lost 3 bases and the V segment lost 5 bases, leaving 5 bases of the junction unmatched. CDR3 amino acids: CASSLTGVANEKLFF. CDR3 sequence (DNA): TGTGCCAGCAGTCTGACAGGGGTGGCTAATGAAAAACTGTTTTTT.

The V and J genes are TRBV6-4 and TRBJ2-3, with 9 bases aligning to TRBD1. Trimming took 0 bases from V and 5 from J; bases not matched to a gene: 6. The germline V gene has CDR1 MRHNA and CDR2 SNTAGT. The CDR3 length is 16 residues. The CDR3 region is CASSDSGTGFRDTQYF. As DNA, the CDR3 is TGTGCCAGCAGTGACTCGGGGACAGGGTTTAGAGATACGCAGTATTTT.

This chain connects TRBV5-1 to TRBJ2-5; weak D call: TRBD1 (6 bases). V lost 2 bases and J 1 base, leaving 9 bases between the germline ends. The CDR3 runs to 14 residues. Germline lookup yields CDR1 SGHRS and CDR2 YFSETQ. The CDR3 sequence: CASSLQGTQETQYF. In DNA, the CDR3 is TGCGCCAGCAGCTTACAGGGAACCCAAGAGACCCAGTACTTC.

The V and J genes are TRBV6-1 and TRBJ1-2; 7 positions agree with TRBD1. CDR3 size: 14 residues. Germline-derived CDR1 and CDR2 are MNHNS and SASEGT. Trimming took 6 bases from V and 4 from J; bases not matched to a gene: 8. In DNA, the CDR3 is TGTGCCAGCAGCCGCCCCGGACAGGTCTATGGCTACACCTTC. Its translation is CASSRPGQVYGYTF.

The rearrangement links TRBV7-9 to TRBJ2-1; TRBD1 aligns across 8 bases. The germline gives CDR1 SEHNR, CDR2 FQNEAQ (reference sequence). V lost 4 bases and J lost 7; bases outside the gene matches: 6. This CDR3 has 14 amino acids. The CDR3 DNA follows: TGTGCCAGCAGCTGGACAGGGAAGTTTAATGAGCAGTTCTTC. Translating it yields CASSWTGKFNEQFF.

This clone has just a few counts. This sequence joins TRBV2 and TRBJ2-3; 10 nucleotides match TRBD2. The junction had 1 base not matched to a gene; V was cut back by 6 bases and J by 1 base. Per the germline V gene, CDR1 is SNHLY and CDR2 is FYNNEI. The CDR3 runs 14 residues. CDR3 sequence: CASRGTSGTDTQYF. In DNA, the CDR3 is TGTGCCAGCAGGGGGACTAGCGGCACAGATACGCAGTATTTT.

The genes are TRBV28 and TRBJ2-3, with D perhaps TRBD2 (5 bases). The CDR3 runs to 18 residues. CDR1 and CDR2 (germline): MDHEN, SYDVKM. Between the trimmed V and J ends, which lost 2 bases and 4 bases, there was a span of 22 bases. Written as DNA, the CDR3 is TGTGCCAGCAGTTTAAATAAGCGGCTTGAATCGTCGGCAGATACGCAGTATTTT. Residues: CASSLNKRLESSADTQYF.

The V and J genes are TRBV7-2 and TRBJ2-1, with 11 bases lining up with TRBD2. Per the germline V gene, CDR1 is SGHTA and CDR2 is FQGNSA. The CDR3 contains 16 residues. Trimming at V came to 2 bases and at J to 10 bases, leaving 10 bases not matched to a gene. The CDR3 DNA follows: TGTGCCAGCAGCTTATTTGGTAGCGGGGGGGCTGGCGAGCAGTTCTTC. Translated: CASSLFGSGGAGEQFF.